What follows are 28 T cell receptor beta chains derived from one specimen sequenced in a study of neoadjuvant anti-PD-1 for oral cavity cancer. Produced via immunoSEQ multiplex PCR; TCRdb's table is partial and in-frame only. The sample has over 20,000 clones, roughly 29% seen once. Time point noted: after neoadjuvant nivolumab, at surgical resection. Sequencing was performed on tumor tissue, taken after nivolumab (anti-PD-1) treatment. The receptors come from a person between 40 and 79 years old with oral cavity squamous cell carcinoma.

The V gene is TRBV7-2, the J gene TRBJ2-7, with 14 bases identical to TRBD2. There are 15 residues in the CDR3. The ends lost 3 bases at V and 2 bases at J; junction bases unmatched: 0. Germline CDR1 reads SGHTA; CDR2 reads FQGNSA. The CDR3 is CASSLGLAGAYEQYF. CDR3 coding DNA: TGTGCCAGCAGCTTGGGACTAGCGGGAGCCTACGAGCAGTACTTC.

This clone showed up just once. V and J are TRBV4-1 and TRBJ2-3; 10 bases fit TRBD2. The CDR3 covers 18 residues. Trimming took 4 bases from V and 6 from J; bases not matched to a gene: 16. Germline lookup yields CDR1 MGHRA and CDR2 YSYEKL. The CDR3 reads CASSRTSSSGSTRDTQYF. The CDR3 DNA reads TGCGCCAGCAGCCGCACCTCTTCTAGCGGGAGCACTCGGGATACGCAGTATTTT.

A few counts support this clone. V and J are TRBV18 and TRBJ1-1; D might be TRBD1 (5 bases). Deletions cut 1 base from V and 1 base from J, with 10 bases between. The CDR3 has 15 amino acids. Per germline, CDR1 KGHSH and CDR2 LQKENI. This CDR3 is CASSPLAGQNTEAFF. CDR3 DNA sequence: TGTGCCAGCTCACCACTGGCAGGGCAGAACACTGAAGCTTTCTTT.

This clone has only a few counts. The chain joins TRBV11-2 to TRBJ2-5, with a possible D match to TRBD2 (6 bases). Trimming pared 5 bases from V and 2 bases from J, leaving 9 bases between. Germline CDR1 is SGHAT and CDR2 is FQNNGV. The CDR3 contains 13 residues. Here the CDR3 DNA reads TGTGCCAGCAGCCGGGGACTGCAAGAGACCCAGTACTTC. Protein: CASSRGLQETQYF.

This clone appeared a few times. The V gene is TRBV6-5, the J gene TRBJ2-2; D not certain. CDR1 and CDR2 from the germline V gene are MNHEY and SVGAGI. The V end was cut by 2 bases, the J end by 9 bases, with 4 bases between. This CDR3 is 11 amino acids long. The DNA of the CDR3 is TGTGCCAGCAGTTACGGCAGGGAGCTGTTTTTT. Its protein is CASSYGRELFF.

The gene calls are TRBV11-3 and TRBJ2-1, with D maybe TRBD2 (7 bases). CDR1 SGHNT and CDR2 YENEEA come from the germline V gene. This CDR3 comprises 15 residues. V lost 5 bases to trimming and J lost 5 bases, with 16 bases between them. CDR3 residues: CASSLGGGLDNEQFF. Here the CDR3 DNA reads TGTGCCAGCAGCCTAGGGGGGGGCCTCGACAATGAGCAGTTCTTC.

The chain couples TRBV7-9 to TRBJ1-2; D is ambiguous. V dropped 5 bases and J dropped 5 bases, with 12 bases sitting between them. Germline CDR1 is SEHNR and CDR2 is FQNEAQ (reference sequence). CDR3 length equals 13 residues. The CDR3 loop is CASSPGDTYGYTF. The CDR3 bases are TGTGCCAGCAGCCCGGGCGACACTTATGGCTACACCTTC. Using reference TRBV7-9 and TRBJ1-2 for the parts outside the CDR3, the full variable domain is DTGVSQNPRHKITKRGQNVTFRCDPISEHNRLYWYRQTLGQGPEFLTYFQNEAQLEKSRLLSDRFSAERPKGSFSTLEIQRTEQGDSAMYLCASSPGDTYGYTFGSGTRLTVV.

The chain couples TRBV5-1 to TRBJ1-1; D is ambiguous. V was shortened by 4 bases and J by 0 bases, with 13 bases between the two germline ends. This CDR3 region has 15 residues. Per germline, CDR1 SGHRS and CDR2 YFSETQ. The CDR3 bases are TGCGCCAGCAGCCTCGGCGGCGGCATGAACACTGAAGCTTTCTTT. Encoded protein: CASSLGGGMNTEAFF.

This clone was seen more than once but under ten times. The chain couples TRBV5-1 to TRBJ2-1, with 8 bases fitting TRBD2. CDR1 is SGHRS and CDR2 is YFSETQ in the germline V gene. V dropped 6 bases and J dropped 9; count of bases not matched to a gene: 5. CDR3 length: 12 residues. DNA for the CDR3: TGCGCCAGCACGGGGGGGCTTGGTGAGCAGTTCTTC. Translated: CASTGGLGEQFF.

This sequence joins TRBV14 and TRBJ2-7; TRBD1 matches 11 bases. Germline CDR1 reads SGHDN; CDR2 reads FVKESK. This CDR3 region has 16 residues. V trimming: 2 bases; J trimming: 2 bases; junction bases outside the gene matches: 5. CDR3 coding DNA: TGTGCCAGCAGCCAATTGCGGGGACAGGGGGCCTACGAGCAGTACTTC. It specifies CASSQLRGQGAYEQYF. Complete variable domain (other parts from reference TRBV14 and TRBJ2-7): EAGVTQFPSHSVIEKGQTVTLRCDPISGHDNLYWYRRVMGKEIKFLLHFVKESKQDESGMPNNRFLAERTGGTYSTLKVQPAELEDSGVYFCASSQLRGQGAYEQYFGPGTRLTVT.

This clone was detected a few times. This chain connects TRBV19 to TRBJ1-1, with D possibly being TRBD1 (5 bases). Trimming removed 6 bases at V and 4 bases at J, with 12 bases between. From germline, CDR1 is LNHDA and CDR2 SQIVND (reference sequence). The CDR3 contains 13 residues. This CDR3 is CASRLAGTTEAFF. In DNA, the CDR3 is TGTGCCAGTAGACTTGCAGGGACCACTGAAGCTTTCTTT.

The chain uses TRBV30 and TRBJ2-3, with D maybe TRBD2 (5 bases). Looked up from germline, CDR1 is GTSNPN and CDR2 is SVGIG (reference sequence). Trimming pared 4 bases from V and 3 bases from J, leaving 17 bases between. The CDR3 loop spans 15 amino acids. CDR3 coding DNA: TGTGCCTGGAACCAGCCTTGGGGAGAGACAGATACGCAGTATTTT. It translates to CAWNQPWGETDTQYF. Combining the CDR3 with reference TRBV30 and TRBJ2-3 gives the whole variable domain SQTIHQWPATLVQPVGSPLSLECTVEGTSNPNLYWYRQAAGRGLQLLFYSVGIGQISSEVPQNLSASRPQDRQFILSSKKLLLSDSGFYLCAWNQPWGETDTQYFGPGTRLTVL.

This clone was seen a few times. The rearrangement links TRBV5-1 to TRBJ2-6, with D perhaps being TRBD1 or TRBD2 (5 bases each). V lost 4 bases, J lost 2 bases, and 13 bases lay in between. Germline lookup yields CDR1 SGHRS and CDR2 YFSETQ. The CDR3 is made up of 16 amino acids. As DNA, the CDR3 is TGCGCCAGCAGCACGGGACCGGGGACTGGGGCCAACGTCCTGACTTTC. Protein: CASSTGPGTGANVLTF. Based on the CDR3 plus reference TRBV5-1 and TRBJ2-6, the full variable domain is KAGVTQTPRYLIKTRGQQVTLSCSPISGHRSVSWYQQTPGQGLQFLFEYFSETQRNKGNFPGRFSGRQFSNSRSEMNVSTLELGDSALYLCASSTGPGTGANVLTFGAGSRLTVL.

The genes are TRBV27 and TRBJ2-1, with D maybe TRBD1 (6 bases). Germline loops: CDR1 MNHEY, CDR2 SMNVEV (reference sequence). V was trimmed by 3 bases and J by 1 base, leaving 10 bases between them. The CDR3 length is 15 residues. In DNA form, the CDR3 reads TGTGCCAGCAGTTTGACAGGACTTTCCTACAATGAGCAGTTCTTC. Translated: CASSLTGLSYNEQFF.

V gene TRBV27 combines with J gene TRBJ1-2; D is possibly TRBD1 (5 bases). The V and J ends lost 3 bases and 4 bases respectively, with 9 bases between them. Germline V gene lookup returns CDR1 MNHEY and CDR2 SMNVEV (reference sequence). This CDR3 has 13 amino acids. The CDR3, as DNA: TGTGCCAGCAGTTTCGGGACGGGCTATGGCTACACCTTC. As protein: CASSFGTGYGYTF.

There are a few counts of this clone. This sequence joins TRBV7-6 and TRBJ2-7; a possible D gene is TRBD1 (5 bases). Germline V gene sequence: CDR1 SGHVS, CDR2 FNYEAQ. This CDR3 has 14 amino acids. Trimming removed 0 bases at V and 5 bases at J, with 11 bases between. CDR3 sequence: CASSLARQFNEQYF. The DNA of the CDR3 is TGTGCCAGCAGCTTAGCAAGACAGTTCAACGAGCAGTACTTC.

The chain joins TRBV23-1 to TRBJ2-7, with 9 positions matching TRBD2. TRBV23-1 is assigned to the ORF class and has an uncertain function. V gave up 0 bases and J gave up 4 bases; unmatched junction bases: 7. The CDR3 length is 16 residues. CDR3 DNA: TGCGCCAGCAGTCAATCGGGCTGGCGGGAGGGTTACGAGCAGTACTTC. Amino acids: CASSQSGWREGYEQYF.

The chain combines TRBV27 with TRBJ1-6, with 9 bases lining up with TRBD1. J lost 8 bases, V lost 8 bases, and 7 bases had no gene match. Germline CDR1 reads MNHEY; CDR2 reads SMNVEV (reference sequence). The length of the CDR3 is 14 residues. CDR3 amino acids: CASGDRVRYSPLHF. The CDR3 coding sequence is TGTGCCAGCGGGGACAGGGTCCGTTATTCACCCCTCCACTTT.

Within the sample, this clone is medium-sized. V is TRBV27 and J is TRBJ1-2, with 7 bases lining up with TRBD1. Trimming cost V 5 bases and J 5 bases; bases outside gene matches: 5. Germline CDR1 reads MNHEY; CDR2 reads SMNVEV (reference sequence). This CDR3 is 13 amino acids long. This CDR3 reads CASSLQGLYGYTF. The CDR3 DNA reads as TGTGCCAGCAGTCTACAGGGGTTGTATGGCTACACCTTC.

The J gene is TRBJ1-3, the V gene TRBV9; TRBD1 is a possible D gene (5 bases). Germline V CDR1 and CDR2: SGDLS, YYNGEE. This CDR3 is 15 amino acids long. V shed 0 bases and J shed 4 bases, with 11 bases lying between them. CDR3 sequence: CASSVEGMGGNTIYF. The CDR3 region has the DNA TGTGCCAGCAGCGTAGAGGGGATGGGCGGAAACACCATATATTTT.

The sample holds a few counts of this clone. The CDR3 nucleotides are TGTGCCAGCAGTCACAGGGTCGTTAGCACTGAAGCTTTCTTT. This gives the protein CASSHRVVSTEAFF. This chain uses TRBV11-1 with TRBJ1-1; possible D gene TRBD1, 6 bases. The ends were cut back, 6 bases at V and 4 bases at J, with 15 bases in the middle. This CDR3 region has 14 residues. Germline V CDR1 and CDR2: SGHAT, FQDESV (reference sequence).

This clone was seen repeatedly, ten times or more. The chain couples TRBV9 to TRBJ2-7; D call uncertain. Germline V gene sequence: CDR1 SGDLS, CDR2 YYNGEE. The CDR3 runs to 14 residues. Trimming removed 0 bases at V and 0 bases at J, with 7 bases between. This CDR3 is CASSVVGSSYEQYF. The CDR3, as DNA: TGTGCCAGCAGCGTAGTTGGAAGCTCCTACGAGCAGTACTTC.

The chain combines TRBV10-2 with TRBJ2-7; D is unclear. The germline gives CDR1 WSHSY, CDR2 SAAADI. V was shortened by 0 bases and J by 0 bases, with 3 bases between the two germline ends. This CDR3 spans 13 amino acids. CDR3 loop: CASSESSSYEQYF. In nucleotides, the CDR3 is TGCGCCAGCAGTGAGTCGAGCTCCTACGAGCAGTACTTC.

By sample fraction, this clone is medium-sized. The rearrangement uses TRBV5-1 and TRBJ1-2; 9 bases align to TRBD1. Trimming removed 6 bases from V and 2 bases from J; junction bases left unmatched: 5. This CDR3 is built from 14 residues. Per germline, CDR1 SGHRS and CDR2 YFSETQ. CDR3 residues: CASTRTGENYGYTF. In nucleotides, the CDR3 is TGCGCCAGCACCCGGACAGGGGAGAACTATGGCTACACCTTC. The full variable domain, in which reference TRBV5-1 and TRBJ1-2 provide the parts outside the CDR3, is KAGVTQTPRYLIKTRGQQVTLSCSPISGHRSVSWYQQTPGQGLQFLFEYFSETQRNKGNFPGRFSGRQFSNSRSEMNVSTLELGDSALYLCASTRTGENYGYTFGSGTRLTVV.

The genes are TRBV30 and TRBJ2-3, with D perhaps TRBD1 (5 bases). Germline loops: CDR1 GTSNPN, CDR2 SVGIG (reference sequence). The CDR3 length is 15 residues. The V end lost 0 bases, the J end lost 5 bases, and 15 bases lay between the germline ends. CDR3 DNA sequence: TGTGCCTGGAGTGTAACAGGCAGGGTGGGAGATACGCAGTATTTT. Translation gives CAWSVTGRVGDTQYF.

V gene TRBV30 combines with J gene TRBJ1-5, with D perhaps TRBD1 (5 bases). CDR1 and CDR2 from the germline V gene are GTSNPN and SVGIG (reference sequence). V lost 5 bases and J lost 4, with 12 bases in between. The CDR3 runs to 13 residues. CDR3 nucleotides: TGTGCCTGGGCGGGGGGGGAAAATCAGCCCCAGCATTTT. It encodes CAWAGGENQPQHF.

The chain carries TRBV30 and TRBJ2-5; possibly TRBD1 or TRBD2 for D (5 bases each). The CDR3 contains 13 residues. V shed 5 bases and J shed 5 bases, with 15 bases lying between them. Germline-derived CDR1 and CDR2 are GTSNPN and SVGIG (reference sequence). CDR3 loop: CAWGGRVGETQYF. The CDR3 region has the DNA TGTGCCTGGGGGGGACGCGTCGGGGAGACCCAGTACTTC. Combining the CDR3 with reference TRBV30 and TRBJ2-5 gives the whole variable domain SQTIHQWPATLVQPVGSPLSLECTVEGTSNPNLYWYRQAAGRGLQLLFYSVGIGQISSEVPQNLSASRPQDRQFILSSKKLLLSDSGFYLCAWGGRVGETQYFGPGTRLLVL.

The table lists this clone with a few counts. At one boundary the junction diverges from the germline segment, which might be a read error. The J gene is TRBJ2-5, the V gene TRBV18; 7 bases line up with TRBD1. Germline CDR1 and CDR2: KGHSH and LQKENI. This CDR3 comprises 14 residues. CDR3: CASSSPDRPKTQYF. The CDR3 bases are TGTGCCAGCTCATCACCGGACAGGCCCAAGACCCAGTACTTC.